Listed here are 3 T cell receptor beta chains from one sample, sequenced in a study of cytomegalovirus exposure and HLA in healthy donors. Researchers ran the PCR with 60 Vbeta and 13 Jbeta primers. Sequencing was performed with immunoSEQ multiplex PCR; in TCRdb, only in-frame clones are kept and a portion is missing. There are around 86,000 clones in the sample; 75% to 85% occur only once, and 2.5% to 3.5% lies in the top ten. Specimen: PBMCs. All receptors come from a man between 45 and 60 years old in good health and CMV-seropositive.

DNA of the CDR3: TGTGCGTCAAACGGCGGCTTAAGCTCCTACAATGAGCAGTTCTTC. It codes for CASNGGLSSYNEQFF. This chain joins TRBV30 and TRBJ2-1, with no clear D. Germline V gene lookup returns CDR1 GTSNPN and CDR2 SVGIG (reference sequence). The CDR3 runs to 15 residues.

The sample holds one count of this clone. This chain connects TRBV20-1 to TRBJ1-2; D is undetermined. The V and J ends lost 3 bases and 7 bases respectively, with 6 bases between them. The CDR3 has 10 amino acids. Germline CDR1 and CDR2: DFQATT and SNEGSKA (reference sequence). The CDR3 reads CSASAGGYTF. The CDR3 DNA sequence: TGCAGTGCTAGCGCGGGTGGCTACACCTTC.

This clone was counted a few times. This sequence joins TRBV27 and TRBJ2-1, with TRBD2 as a possible D gene (6 bases). This CDR3 has 18 residues. V shed 4 bases and J shed 4 bases, with 23 bases lying between them. Germline V gene data show CDR1 as MNHEY and CDR2 as SMNVEV (reference sequence). The CDR3 DNA is TGTGCCAGCAGTTCAAACCTAGGACTAAGCGGGCTGTACAATGAGCAGTTCTTC. As protein: CASSSNLGLSGLYNEQFF.